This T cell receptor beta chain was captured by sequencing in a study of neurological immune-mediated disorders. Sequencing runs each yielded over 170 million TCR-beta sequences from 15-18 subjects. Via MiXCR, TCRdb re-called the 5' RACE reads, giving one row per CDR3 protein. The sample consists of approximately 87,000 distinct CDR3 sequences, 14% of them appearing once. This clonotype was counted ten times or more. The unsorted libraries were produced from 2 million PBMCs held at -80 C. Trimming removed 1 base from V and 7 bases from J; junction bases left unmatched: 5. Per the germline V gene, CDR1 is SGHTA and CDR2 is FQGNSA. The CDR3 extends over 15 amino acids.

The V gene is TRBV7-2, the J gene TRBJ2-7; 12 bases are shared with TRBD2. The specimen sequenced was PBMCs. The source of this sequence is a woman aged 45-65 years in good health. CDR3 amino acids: CASSLGTSGMEEQYF. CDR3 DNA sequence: TGTGCCAGCAGCTTAGGGACTAGCGGGATGGAGGAGCAGTACTTC.